The 25 T cell receptor beta chains reported below all come from one sample, sequenced in a study of T cell responses to AZD1222 COVID-19 vaccine. The method was immunoSEQ multiplex PCR; TCRdb's version includes in-frame clones alone and lacks a portion of them. Among 130,000 to 150,000 clones listed, around 83% were seen once. The sequencing here drew on peripheral blood, taken on day 0 of MenACWY control vaccination. All receptors come from an adult in good health.

This rearrangement joins TRBV11-2 to TRBJ2-3, with a possible D match to TRBD1 (5 bases). Germline loops: CDR1 SGHAT, CDR2 FQNNGV. The ends were cut back, 3 bases at V and 11 bases at J, with 12 bases in the middle. The CDR3 runs to 12 residues. The CDR3 nucleotides are TGTGCCAGCAGCTTGCTGGACAATCAGCAGTATTTT. It is translated as CASSLLDNQQYF.

This rearrangement joins TRBV12-3 or TRBV12-4 to TRBJ2-1; D not resolved. V was pared by 7 bases and J by 5 bases, with 12 bases between. CDR3 length equals 13 residues. This chain's CDR3 is CASTVKRDNEQFF. In DNA form, the CDR3 reads TGTGCCAGCACAGTTAAAAGGGACAATGAGCAGTTCTTC.

The gene calls are TRBV28 and TRBJ1-1; no clear D gene. The CDR3 runs to 17 residues. Trimming left V 5 bases short and J 5 bases short, with 24 bases between. The V gene's germline CDR1 is MDHEN and CDR2 SYDVKM. CDR3 region: CASSPAAGVGSWTEAFF. In DNA form, the CDR3 reads TGTGCCAGCAGTCCCGCGGCTGGGGTTGGGAGTTGGACTGAAGCTTTCTTT.

This clone was detected only once. The chain uses TRBV2 and TRBJ2-6, with TRBD2 as a possible D gene (6 bases). Germline loops: CDR1 SNHLY, CDR2 FYNNEI. V was clipped by 6 bases and J by 2 bases, with 17 bases between them. The CDR3 sequence is 17 residues long. For the CDR3, the DNA is TGTGCCAGCAGCCCCCCCACGGGGGTTGCTGGGGCCAACGTCCTGACTTTC. This gives the protein CASSPPTGVAGANVLTF.

The J gene is TRBJ2-7, the V gene TRBV6-4; TRBD2 aligns across 8 bases. Germline lookup yields CDR1 MRHNA and CDR2 SNTAGT. With V trimmed by 4 bases and J by 3 bases, 20 bases remained unmatched. The CDR3 covers 19 residues. The CDR3 loop reads CASSALRGGMRDPHYEQYF. The CDR3 nucleotides are TGTGCCAGCAGTGCCTTACGGGGGGGAATGCGGGACCCCCACTACGAGCAGTACTTC.

The chain has TRBV3-1 (or the pseudogene TRBV3-2) and TRBJ1-5; D not resolved. The V end was cut by 0 bases, the J end by 9 bases, with 9 bases between. From germline, CDR1 is LGHDT and CDR2 YNNKEL (reference sequence). The CDR3 contains 13 residues. The CDR3 reads CASSQDRRPPQHF. The CDR3 nucleotides read TGTGCCAGCAGCCAAGATCGTCGTCCGCCCCAGCATTTT.

The chain links TRBV4-2 to TRBJ2-3, with D hard to call. The germline V gene encodes CDR1 LGHNA and CDR2 YNFKEQ. The CDR3 runs to 16 residues. With 0 bases removed from V and 2 bases from J, the gap between germline ends came to 12 bases. In DNA, the CDR3 is TGTGCCAGCAGCCAAGATCCCCAGACTTACACAGATACGCAGTATTTT. Translation gives CASSQDPQTYTDTQYF.

V is TRBV15 and J is TRBJ1-6; 8 nucleotides match TRBD1. Germline CDR1 is LNHNV and CDR2 is YYDKDF (reference sequence). V lost 4 bases to trimming and J lost 10 bases; unmatched junction nucleotides: 12. CDR3 length: 16 residues. CDR3 protein: CATSTGQEFSGSPLHF. CDR3 DNA: TGTGCCACCAGCACGGGACAGGAGTTTTCCGGCTCACCCCTCCACTTT.

A single count supports this clone. Without the conserved terminal phenylalanine or tryptophan, this CDR3 likely stems from a read error. The DNA is left out, because the CDR3 cannot be placed on it with certainty; the CDR3 is given as TCRdb lists it. This chain uses TRBV6-1 with TRBJ1-6; TRBD1 is the table's D call and was not checked against the DNA. The V gene's germline CDR1 is MNHNS and CDR2 SASEGT. 13 amino acids form the CDR3, both terminal residues included. CDR3: CASSLGPGQGEWI.

This sequence joins TRBV12-3 or TRBV12-4 and TRBJ2-1; D is uncertain. V was trimmed by 4 bases and J by 2 bases, leaving 3 bases between them. This CDR3 comprises 12 residues. The CDR3 nucleotides read TGTGCCAGCAGTTCACCCTACAATGAGCAGTTCTTC. Its protein is CASSSPYNEQFF.

The chain uses TRBV10-3 and TRBJ2-1; the match to TRBD2 covers 8 bases. Losses at the gene ends were 6 bases for V and 3 bases for J; bases not matched to a gene: 4. The CDR3 loop spans 14 amino acids. Germline CDR1 ENHRY, CDR2 SYGVKD. The CDR3 loop is CAIRLRGDYNEQFF. The CDR3 DNA sequence: TGTGCCATCAGGTTGCGGGGGGACTACAATGAGCAGTTCTTC.

In this sample, this clone turned up once. The genes are TRBV2 and TRBJ1-3; no clear D. The V gene lost 10 bases and the J gene lost 0 bases, with 16 bases spanning the gap. Germline V gene sequence: CDR1 SNHLY, CDR2 FYNNEI. The CDR3 is 15 amino acids. DNA of the CDR3: TGTGCCACCCAAAGGGAACTGAACTCTGGAAACACCATATATTTT. Protein product: CATQRELNSGNTIYF.

The genes are TRBV5-5 and TRBJ2-1; TRBD2 matches 7 bases. CDR1 and CDR2 from the germline V gene are SGHKS and YYEKEE (reference sequence). This CDR3 comprises 15 residues. The V segment lost 1 base and the J segment 8 bases; nucleotides outside the gene matches: 9. Here the CDR3 DNA reads TGTGCCAGCAGCTTGTCAAGCGGGGTTTCACATGAGCAGTTCTTC. Encoded protein: CASSLSSGVSHEQFF.

The chain has TRBV10-2 and TRBJ1-1; D possibly corresponds to TRBD1 (5 bases). The germline V gene has CDR1 WSHSY and CDR2 SAAADI. This CDR3 has 12 residues. V dropped 4 bases and J dropped 5 bases, with 8 bases sitting between them. The CDR3 bases are TGCGCCAGCAGTGGGGGGTGGACTGAAGCTTTCTTT. Translation: CASSGGWTEAFF.

The chain joins TRBV15 to TRBJ1-2; D is ambiguous. Trimming removed 1 base from V and 0 bases from J, with 12 bases in between. The CDR3 has 16 residues. The V gene's germline CDR1 is LNHNV and CDR2 YYDKDF (reference sequence). The CDR3, as DNA: TGTGCCACCAGCAGAGGGACCTCGACACCTAACTATGGCTACACCTTC. Encoded protein: CATSRGTSTPNYGYTF.

V is TRBV10-2 and J is TRBJ1-2; D is uncertain. CDR3 size: 12 residues. Germline-derived CDR1 and CDR2 are WSHSY and SAAADI. V dropped 7 bases and J dropped 3 bases, with 9 bases sitting between them. The CDR3 spells CASTDRYYGYTF. CDR3 coding DNA: TGCGCCAGCACTGACCGTTACTATGGCTACACCTTC.

The chain has TRBV7-9 and TRBJ1-6; D remains unclear. Trimming shortened V by 5 bases and J by 2 bases, and 13 bases separated the two germline ends. Germline V gives CDR1 SEHNR, CDR2 FQNEAQ (reference sequence). The CDR3 is 16 residues long. CDR3 sequence reads: CASSPSGGAYNSPLHF. The CDR3 bases are TGTGCCAGCAGCCCGTCCGGAGGAGCCTATAATTCACCCCTCCACTTT.

The V call is TRBV28, the J call TRBJ1-5; 8 bases are shared with TRBD1. Trimming removed 6 bases from V and 4 bases from J; junction bases left unmatched: 8. The CDR3 sequence is 15 residues long. CDR1 is MDHEN, CDR2 SYDVKM, per germline. CDR3 sequence reads: CASRPGGAGNQPQHF. As DNA, the CDR3 is TGTGCCAGCAGGCCAGGGGGCGCGGGGAATCAGCCCCAGCATTTT.

The chain carries TRBV24-1 and TRBJ2-3; 8 bases are shared with TRBD2. The CDR3 has 15 residues. V was pared by 5 bases and J by 3 bases, with 6 bases of the junction left unmatched. The germline V gene has CDR1 KGHDR and CDR2 SFDVKD. The CDR3 DNA sequence: TGTGCCACCAGTGGTGGTCGGGGGGGAACAGATACGCAGTATTTT. Its translation: CATSGGRGGTDTQYF.

The chain combines TRBV29-1 with TRBJ1-2, with D possibly being TRBD1 (6 bases). Deletions cut 3 bases from V and 7 bases from J, with 15 bases between. CDR3 length: 13 amino acids. Looked up from germline, CDR1 is SQVTM and CDR2 is ANQGSEA. The CDR3 nucleotides are TGCAGCGTTGATAGACAGGTCGGAGGTGGCTACACCTTC. This codes for CSVDRQVGGGYTF.

The V gene is TRBV29-1, the J gene TRBJ2-1; a weak D match, TRBD1 (6 bases). The germline V gene encodes CDR1 SQVTM and CDR2 ANQGSEA. The ends were cut back, 7 bases at V and 8 bases at J, with 21 bases in the middle. There are 14 residues in the CDR3. The chain's CDR3 is CSACQGQVGDEQFF. As DNA, the CDR3 is TGCAGCGCTTGCCAGGGACAAGTAGGTGATGAGCAGTTCTTC.

This chain joins TRBV19 and TRBJ1-1; unclear D gene. Germline lookup yields CDR1 LNHDA and CDR2 SQIVND (reference sequence). CDR3 length equals 14 residues. Trimming shortened V by 5 bases and J by 5 bases, and 15 bases separated the two germline ends. This chain's CDR3 is CASSEWSGSTEAFF. CDR3 DNA: TGTGCCAGTAGTGAATGGTCGGGGTCTACTGAAGCTTTCTTT.

This clone appeared a few times. The genes are TRBV6-5 and TRBJ1-1; D is ambiguous. CDR3 length equals 15 residues. CDR1 MNHEY and CDR2 SVGAGI come from the germline V gene. The V and J ends lost 8 bases and 5 bases respectively, with 21 bases between them. The CDR3 protein is CASRSTYQRGTEAFF. Written as DNA, the CDR3 is TGTGCCAGCCGTAGTACGTACCAACGTGGAACTGAAGCTTTCTTT.

The chain carries TRBV20-1 and TRBJ1-2, with TRBD1 as a possible D gene (6 bases). Germline CDR1 and CDR2: DFQATT and SNEGSKA (reference sequence). V was trimmed by 1 base and J by 10 bases, leaving 10 bases between them. This CDR3 contains 11 residues. CDR3 nucleotides: TGCAGTGCTAGAGTGGACAGAGACTACACCTTC. Translating gives CSARVDRDYTF.

V gene TRBV7-3 combines with J gene TRBJ2-3; TRBD1 matches at 7 bases. Trimming took 5 bases from V and 1 from J; bases not matched to a gene: 9. This CDR3 is built from 16 residues. The germline gives CDR1 SGHTA, CDR2 FQGTGA. This CDR3 reads CASSLRGGWGTDTQYF. CDR3 DNA: TGTGCCAGCAGCCTCCGAGGGGGCTGGGGCACAGATACGCAGTATTTT. Full variable domain (outside the CDR3, taken from reference TRBV7-3 and TRBJ2-3): GAGVSQTPSNKVTEKGKYVELRCDPISGHTALYWYRQSLGQGPEFLIYFQGTGAADDSGLPNDRFFAVRPEGSVSTLKIQRTERGDSAVYLCASSLRGGWGTDTQYFGPGTRLTVL.